A selection of T cell receptor beta chains follows, all from one sample in a study of human T cells and chemical hapten exposure. TCRdb used MiXCR to reprocess the RACE reads, holding one entry per CDR3 protein. In the table there are around 300,000 distinct CDR3 sequences, around 5.5% of which are singletons. The sample here was whole blood, taken in connection with sensitization to the hapten diphenylcyclopropenone (DPC). The receptors come from a woman in her late teens or twenties with alopecia areata. Some clones in this sample may be carry-over from other donors' samples. The CDR3 runs from the conserved cysteine through the conserved F or W. D genes are given only for firm matches. Some rows have no size entry. The others give once, few or many, or a class for an expanded clone.

V gene: TRBV6-1
J gene: TRBJ2-3
D gene: .
clone size: .
CDR3 DNA: TGTGCCAGCAGTGAAGTGAGGGGCAGTAGCACAGATACGCAGTATTTT
CDR3 protein: CASSEVRGSSTDTQYF

V gene: TRBV7-2
J gene: TRBJ1-3
D gene: .
clone size: few
CDR3 DNA: TGTGCCAGCAGCCCTCTCGGCGGGGCCGGAAACACCATATATTTT
CDR3 protein: CASSPLGGAGNTIYF

V gene: TRBV12-3/TRBV12-4
J gene: TRBJ1-6
D gene: .
clone size: few
CDR3 DNA: TGTGCCAGCAGTTTCTTATCGGGCCAAATTAATTCACCCCTCCACTTT
CDR3 protein: CASSFLSGQINSPLHF

V gene: TRBV11-1
J gene: TRBJ2-7
D gene: TRBD2
clone size: many
CDR3 DNA: TGTGCCAGCAGCTTCCCCGCGGGAGTTGGCAGGGTCTACGAGCAGTACTTC
CDR3 protein: CASSFPAGVGRVYEQYF

V gene: TRBV29-1
J gene: TRBJ1-2
D gene: .
clone size: few
CDR3 DNA: TGCAGCGTTGATGTTTCGGCAGGGAAGGGAGGCTACACCTTC
CDR3 protein: CSVDVSAGKGGYTF

V gene: TRBV7-2
J gene: TRBJ1-1
D gene: .
clone size: few
CDR3 DNA: TGTGCCAGCAGCTTTACTGGGGGTAGTGGGACTGAAGCTTTCTTT
CDR3 protein: CASSFTGGSGTEAFF

V gene: TRBV7-9
J gene: TRBJ2-1
D gene: TRBD1
clone size: few
CDR3 DNA: TGTGCCAGCAGCTTCTCGGGACAGATCATCAATGAGCAGTTCTTC
CDR3 protein: CASSFSGQIINEQFF

V gene: TRBV5-1
J gene: TRBJ2-7
D gene: .
clone size: few
CDR3 DNA: TGCGCCAGCAGCTTGGGCGGATACTACGAGCAGTACTTC
CDR3 protein: CASSLGGYYEQYF

V gene: TRBV7-9
J gene: TRBJ2-5
D gene: .
clone size: many
CDR3 DNA: TGTGCCAGCAGCTTAGAAGGAGGGGGCGGACAGACCCAGTACTTC
CDR3 protein: CASSLEGGGGQTQYF

V gene: TRBV6-5
J gene: TRBJ2-1
D gene: .
clone size: .
CDR3 DNA: TGTGCCAGCAGTTACTCAGCCGGGGCCCAACGGGATGAGCAGTTCTTC
CDR3 protein: CASSYSAGAQRDEQFF

V gene: TRBV27
J gene: TRBJ1-1
D gene: .
clone size: few
CDR3 DNA: TGTGCCAGCAGTTTACTCCCAGGGCTGAACACTGAAGCTTTCTTT
CDR3 protein: CASSLLPGLNTEAFF

V gene: TRBV7-9
J gene: TRBJ1-6
D gene: TRBD1
clone size: .
CDR3 DNA: TGTGCCAGCAGCCGACAGGGGGCGGAGTCACCCCTCCACTTT
CDR3 protein: CASSRQGAESPLHF

V gene: TRBV4-2
J gene: TRBJ1-5
D gene: .
clone size: few
CDR3 DNA: TGTGCCAGCAGCCAAGAGGGTGTACAGCCCCAGCATTTT
CDR3 protein: CASSQEGVQPQHF

V gene: TRBV5-1
J gene: TRBJ2-3
D gene: TRBD1
clone size: many
CDR3 DNA: TGCGCCAGCAGCCCGGGACAGACTAGCACAGATACGCAGTATTTT
CDR3 protein: CASSPGQTSTDTQYF

V gene: TRBV5-4
J gene: TRBJ1-5
D gene: TRBD1
clone size: many
CDR3 DNA: TGTGCCAGCAGCCGGGGGACAGGGTACAATCAGCCCCAGCATTTT
CDR3 protein: CASSRGTGYNQPQHF

V gene: TRBV20-1
J gene: TRBJ2-7
D gene: .
clone size: many
CDR3 DNA: TGCAGTGCTAGAGGATACTATATCTCCTACGAGCAGTACTTC
CDR3 protein: CSARGYYISYEQYF

V gene: TRBV11-2
J gene: TRBJ1-1
D gene: .
clone size: few
CDR3 DNA: TGTGCCAGCAGCCGAGCGGCGGAAATGAGGGATCAGGGTGAAGCTTTCTTT
CDR3 protein: CASSRAAEMRDQGEAFF

V gene: TRBV12-3/TRBV12-4
J gene: TRBJ1-5
D gene: TRBD1
clone size: few
CDR3 DNA: TGTGCCAGCAACCCCAGGGGGTTGAATCAGCCCCAGCATTTT
CDR3 protein: CASNPRGLNQPQHF

V gene: TRBV7-9
J gene: TRBJ2-7
D gene: .
clone size: .
CDR3 DNA: TGTGCCAGCAGCTTCGAAATCGAGCAGTACTTC
CDR3 protein: CASSFEIEQYF

V gene: TRBV6-5
J gene: TRBJ2-1
D gene: TRBD2
clone size: many
CDR3 DNA: TGTGCCAGCAGTTACTATGGGCGGGGGGACTCCTACAATGAGCAGTTCTTC
CDR3 protein: CASSYYGRGDSYNEQFF

V gene: TRBV5-6
J gene: TRBJ1-2
D gene: TRBD1
clone size: .
CDR3 DNA: TGTGCCAGTCTCGGGACAGGTGGGGGCTATGGCTACACCTTC
CDR3 protein: CASLGTGGGYGYTF

V gene: TRBV7-2
J gene: TRBJ2-5
D gene: .
clone size: .
CDR3 DNA: TGTGCCAGCAGCTTTAGGCAGGGGCGGCGAGAGACCCAGTACTTC
CDR3 protein: CASSFRQGRRETQYF

V gene: TRBV20-1
J gene: TRBJ1-6
D gene: .
clone size: few
CDR3 DNA: TGCAGTGCCAGCCCAGGGGTTAATAATTCACCCCTCCACTTT
CDR3 protein: CSASPGVNNSPLHF

V gene: TRBV9
J gene: TRBJ1-3
D gene: .
clone size: .
CDR3 DNA: TGTGCCAGCAGCGTAGCACAGGGCTCTGGAAACACCATATATTTT
CDR3 protein: CASSVAQGSGNTIYF

V gene: TRBV7-2
J gene: TRBJ2-2
D gene: TRBD1
clone size: few
CDR3 DNA: TGTGCCAGCAGCTTAGAAGCAGGGGGCCGAACCGGGGAGCTGTTTTTT
CDR3 protein: CASSLEAGGRTGELFF

V gene: TRBV7-9
J gene: TRBJ1-4
D gene: .
clone size: few
CDR3 DNA: TGTGCCAGCAGCCCGTCCGGGACTTCCGAAAAACTGTTTTTT
CDR3 protein: CASSPSGTSEKLFF

V gene: TRBV9
J gene: TRBJ1-6
D gene: .
clone size: many
CDR3 DNA: TGTGCCAGCAGCTTCGAGGATCATTCACCCCTCCACTTT
CDR3 protein: CASSFEDHSPLHF

V gene: TRBV7-2
J gene: TRBJ2-7
D gene: TRBD2
clone size: many
CDR3 DNA: TGTGCCAGCAGCTTAGCATTCCCTAGCGGGGGGGCTTCGGAGGAGCAGTACTTC
CDR3 protein: CASSLAFPSGGASEEQYF

V gene: TRBV7-2
J gene: TRBJ1-6
D gene: .
clone size: few
CDR3 DNA: TGTGCCAGCAGCCCGGGGCTGAATAGGGGAATACGGAGCTCCTATAATTCACCCCTCCACTTT
CDR3 protein: CASSPGLNRGIRSSYNSPLHF

V gene: TRBV4-3
J gene: TRBJ2-7
D gene: .
clone size: .
CDR3 DNA: TGCGCCAGCAGCCAGGCGGCTAACTACGAGCAGTACTTC
CDR3 protein: CASSQAANYEQYF

V gene: TRBV6-5
J gene: TRBJ2-5
D gene: .
clone size: .
CDR3 DNA: TGTGCCAGCAGCTCGGACGTCCTTGAGACCCAGTACTTC
CDR3 protein: CASSSDVLETQYF

V gene: TRBV15
J gene: TRBJ2-7
D gene: .
clone size: many
CDR3 DNA: TGTGCCACCAGCAGAGATCGGGGCACAGTCTCCTACGAGCAGTACTTC
CDR3 protein: CATSRDRGTVSYEQYF

V gene: TRBV4-2
J gene: TRBJ2-1
D gene: TRBD2
clone size: .
CDR3 DNA: TGTGCCAGCAGCCAAGCCGGGACTAGCGGACACAATGAGCAGTTCTTC
CDR3 protein: CASSQAGTSGHNEQFF

V gene: TRBV11-1
J gene: TRBJ2-3
D gene: .
clone size: many
CDR3 DNA: TGTGCCAGCAGTGAGAGGGGGGCTACGCAGTATTTT
CDR3 protein: CASSERGATQYF

V gene: TRBV6-2/TRBV6-3
J gene: TRBJ2-2
D gene: TRBD1
clone size: many
CDR3 DNA: TGTGCCAGCAGTTACCCAGAGGACAGGGTCACCGGGGAGCTGTTTTTT
CDR3 protein: CASSYPEDRVTGELFF

V gene: TRBV7-2
J gene: TRBJ2-4
D gene: .
clone size: few
CDR3 DNA: TGTGCCAGCAGCTTAGCGGGGCTAGGCAAAGGCATTCAGTACTTC
CDR3 protein: CASSLAGLGKGIQYF

V gene: TRBV4-3
J gene: TRBJ1-4
D gene: .
clone size: .
CDR3 DNA: TGCGCCAGCAGCCAAGGAGCAGCCCTGGCAACTAATGAAAAACTGTTTTTT
CDR3 protein: CASSQGAALATNEKLFF

V gene: TRBV29-1
J gene: TRBJ2-5
D gene: .
clone size: many
CDR3 DNA: TGCAGCGTTGAAGATGTAAGGTTCGTGGACGGACGCCCGCCTAACCAAGAGACCCAGTACTTC
CDR3 protein: CSVEDVRFVDGRPPNQETQYF

V gene: TRBV7-2
J gene: TRBJ1-2
D gene: .
clone size: few
CDR3 DNA: TGTGCCAGCAGCTTACTACAGGGCGACTATGGCTACACCTTC
CDR3 protein: CASSLLQGDYGYTF

V gene: TRBV7-9
J gene: TRBJ1-2
D gene: .
clone size: many
CDR3 DNA: TGTGCCAGCAGCATCCGGGACCCCAGGGGCTATGGCTACACCTTC
CDR3 protein: CASSIRDPRGYGYTF

V gene: TRBV7-9
J gene: TRBJ1-1
D gene: TRBD1
clone size: .
CDR3 DNA: TGTGCTACAGGGGTTGGGACTGAAGCTTTCTTT
CDR3 protein: CATGVGTEAFF

V gene: TRBV7-2
J gene: TRBJ2-1
D gene: .
clone size: .
CDR3 DNA: TGTGCCAGCAGCTTAACCGTCCCTGTCAATGAGCAGTTCTTC
CDR3 protein: CASSLTVPVNEQFF

V gene: TRBV4-3
J gene: TRBJ2-6
D gene: .
clone size: many
CDR3 DNA: TGCGCCAGCAGCCAAGATGCCGGCTCTGGGGCCAACGTCCTGACTTTC
CDR3 protein: CASSQDAGSGANVLTF

V gene: TRBV3-1
J gene: TRBJ2-1
D gene: .
clone size: .
CDR3 DNA: TGTGCCAGCAGCCCAGACGCAGCCGGTGAGCAGTTCTTC
CDR3 protein: CASSPDAAGEQFF

V gene: TRBV20-1
J gene: TRBJ2-3
D gene: .
clone size: many
CDR3 DNA: TGCAGTGCTAGTCGAGCCCTTAGCACAGATACGCAGTATTTT
CDR3 protein: CSASRALSTDTQYF

V gene: TRBV12-3/TRBV12-4
J gene: TRBJ1-3
D gene: TRBD1
clone size: .
CDR3 DNA: TGTGCCAGCAAACCCGACAGGGATAGGAACACCATATATTTT
CDR3 protein: CASKPDRDRNTIYF

V gene: TRBV4-3
J gene: TRBJ2-5
D gene: TRBD1
clone size: many
CDR3 DNA: TGCGCCAGCAGCCCATCTGTACAGGGGGAAGAGACCCAGTACTTC
CDR3 protein: CASSPSVQGEETQYF

V gene: TRBV27
J gene: TRBJ1-1
D gene: .
clone size: .
CDR3 DNA: TGTGCCAGCAGTTTCCAGGTGAACACTGAAGCTTTCTTT
CDR3 protein: CASSFQVNTEAFF

V gene: TRBV18
J gene: TRBJ2-3
D gene: TRBD2
clone size: few
CDR3 DNA: TGTGCCAGCTCATCTTCCTCTAGCGGGGGCCTCTCGCCGCAGTATTTT
CDR3 protein: CASSSSSSGGLSPQYF

V gene: TRBV3-1
J gene: TRBJ1-1
D gene: .
clone size: few
CDR3 DNA: TGTGCCAGCAGCCTCGGGGGGGCCGCTGAAGCTTTCTTT
CDR3 protein: CASSLGGAAEAFF

V gene: TRBV6-2/TRBV6-3
J gene: TRBJ1-1
D gene: TRBD1
clone size: many
CDR3 DNA: TGTGCCAGCAGCTCCTCAGACAGGGGCCTAATGAACACTGAAGCTTTCTTT
CDR3 protein: CASSSSDRGLMNTEAFF

V gene: TRBV6-2/TRBV6-3
J gene: TRBJ1-3
D gene: .
clone size: .
CDR3 DNA: TGTGCCAGCAGTTACGGCCGACAGTCGTCATCTGGAAACACCATATATTTT
CDR3 protein: CASSYGRQSSSGNTIYF

V gene: TRBV7-2
J gene: TRBJ1-5
D gene: .
clone size: few
CDR3 DNA: TGTGCCAGCAGCCGACAGTCCAGCAATCAGCCCCAGCATTTT
CDR3 protein: CASSRQSSNQPQHF

V gene: TRBV6-6
J gene: TRBJ1-1
D gene: TRBD1
clone size: .
CDR3 DNA: TGTGCCATCCAGGGGGGAACTGAAGCTTTCTTT
CDR3 protein: CAIQGGTEAFF

V gene: TRBV4-3
J gene: TRBJ2-5
D gene: TRBD2
clone size: .
CDR3 DNA: TGCGCCAGCAGCCAAGGATTCGGCGGGGGGCCCCAAGAGACCCAGTACTTC
CDR3 protein: CASSQGFGGGPQETQYF